Listed below are T cell receptor beta chains from one sample, sequenced in a study of blood T cell repertoires in COVID-19. TCRdb's copy holds only in-frame clones and misses some; the assay was immunoSEQ multiplex PCR. Seen here are around 50,000 clones, 82% observed once, and the top ten hold about 9.9%. Sequenced: peripheral blood. The receptors originated from an older man with COVID-19, enrolled during active disease. Each CDR3 is given with its conserved first and last residue. The D gene is left open where the match is weak. The size of a clone is reported for some rows only, either as once, few or many, or as a class for expanded clones.

CDR3 length: 15
V gene: TRBV29-1
J gene: TRBJ2-5
clone size: few
D gene: TRBD2
CDR3 protein: CSVEGLGGRSKTQYF
CDR3 DNA: TGCAGCGTTGAAGGATTGGGCGGGAGAAGCAAGACCCAGTACTTC

CDR3 length: 14
V gene: TRBV30
J gene: TRBJ1-3
clone size: NA
D gene: NA
CDR3 protein: CAWRGQTSGNTIYF
CDR3 DNA: TGTGCCTGGAGGGGTCAGACTTCTGGAAACACCATATATTTT

CDR3 length: 17
V gene: TRBV5-1
J gene: TRBJ2-3
clone size: NA
D gene: TRBD2
CDR3 protein: CASSRGLAGGGTDTQYF
CDR3 DNA: TGCGCCAGCAGCCGGGGGCTAGCGGGAGGAGGGACAGATACGCAGTATTTT

CDR3 length: 13
V gene: TRBV30
J gene: TRBJ2-5
clone size: once
D gene: TRBD2
CDR3 protein: CAWSRGLEETQYF
CDR3 DNA: TGTGCCTGGAGTAGAGGACTAGAAGAGACCCAGTACTTC

CDR3 length: 12
V gene: TRBV28
J gene: TRBJ1-1
clone size: NA
D gene: NA
CDR3 protein: CASSWFRGSAFF
CDR3 DNA: TGTGCCAGCAGTTGGTTCCGGGGGAGCGCTTTCTTT

CDR3 length: 17
V gene: TRBV7-9
J gene: TRBJ2-3
clone size: NA
D gene: TRBD2
CDR3 protein: CASSLAGLASRTDTQYF
CDR3 DNA: TGTGCCAGCAGCTTAGCAGGACTAGCGAGCCGCACAGATACGCAGTATTTT

CDR3 length: 16
V gene: TRBV10-3
J gene: TRBJ1-2
clone size: NA
D gene: NA
CDR3 protein: CAIRDGTLSANYGYTF
CDR3 DNA: TGTGCCATCAGGGACGGGACACTATCAGCTAACTATGGCTACACCTTC

CDR3 length: 14
V gene: TRBV28
J gene: TRBJ2-3
clone size: once
D gene: TRBD1
CDR3 protein: CASSRQGAGDTQYF
CDR3 DNA: TGTGCCAGCAGTAGACAGGGGGCTGGAGATACGCAGTATTTT

CDR3 length: 15
V gene: TRBV5-6
J gene: TRBJ2-2
clone size: NA
D gene: TRBD1
CDR3 protein: CASSLGQGGTGELFF
CDR3 DNA: TGTGCCAGCAGCTTGGGACAGGGGGGGACCGGGGAGCTGTTTTTT

CDR3 length: 14
V gene: TRBV3-1/TRBV3-2
J gene: TRBJ2-7
clone size: NA
D gene: NA
CDR3 protein: CASSQPRYSHEQYF
CDR3 DNA: TGTGCCAGCAGCCAACCTCGATACTCCCACGAGCAGTACTTC

CDR3 length: 11
V gene: TRBV10-2
J gene: TRBJ1-2
clone size: once
D gene: NA
CDR3 protein: CASGENYGYTF
CDR3 DNA: TGCGCCAGCGGAGAAAACTATGGCTACACCTTC

CDR3 length: 13
V gene: TRBV19
J gene: TRBJ1-2
clone size: NA
D gene: NA
CDR3 protein: CASSRADYYGYTF
CDR3 DNA: TGTGCCAGTAGTCGTGCAGACTACTATGGCTACACCTTC

CDR3 length: 12
V gene: TRBV3-1/TRBV3-2
J gene: TRBJ2-5
clone size: NA
D gene: NA
CDR3 protein: CASSQELGDRYF
CDR3 DNA: TGTGCCAGCAGCCAAGAACTGGGAGATCGGTACTTC

CDR3 length: 15
V gene: TRBV6-5
J gene: TRBJ1-5
clone size: once
D gene: TRBD1
CDR3 protein: CASLPTGAYYQPQHF
CDR3 DNA: TGTGCCAGTCTGCCCACAGGGGCCTACTATCAGCCCCAGCATTTT

CDR3 length: 14
V gene: TRBV11-2
J gene: TRBJ2-5
clone size: NA
D gene: NA
CDR3 protein: CASSPTRYLETQYF
CDR3 DNA: TGTGCCAGCAGCCCCACGAGGTATCTAGAGACCCAGTACTTC

CDR3 length: 15
V gene: TRBV5-6
J gene: TRBJ1-5
clone size: NA
D gene: NA
CDR3 protein: CASSTVGGVGQPQHF
CDR3 DNA: TGTGCCAGCAGCACCGTTGGGGGGGTCGGTCAGCCCCAGCATTTT

CDR3 length: 19
V gene: TRBV7-8
J gene: TRBJ2-3
clone size: NA
D gene: NA
CDR3 protein: CASSSSSPSRLVGTDTQYF
CDR3 DNA: TGTGCCAGCAGCTCTAGTTCTCCCTCCCGACTAGTGGGCACAGATACGCAGTATTTT

CDR3 length: 14
V gene: TRBV19
J gene: TRBJ1-3
clone size: NA
D gene: NA
CDR3 protein: CASTPGSTGNTIYF
CDR3 DNA: TGTGCCAGTACCCCAGGGTCGACTGGAAACACCATATATTTT

CDR3 length: 17
V gene: TRBV28
J gene: TRBJ1-4
clone size: NA
D gene: NA
CDR3 protein: CASSLGGDPATNEKLFF
CDR3 DNA: TGTGCCAGCAGTTTGGGAGGGGACCCTGCAACTAATGAAAAACTGTTTTTT

CDR3 length: 16
V gene: TRBV24-1
J gene: TRBJ2-5
clone size: NA
D gene: TRBD1
CDR3 protein: CATSDLQGTGKETQYF
CDR3 DNA: TGTGCCACCAGTGATTTGCAAGGGACAGGGAAGGAGACCCAGTACTTC

CDR3 length: 16
V gene: TRBV25-1
J gene: TRBJ1-1
clone size: once
D gene: TRBD1
CDR3 protein: CASSGKRGQGNTEAFF
CDR3 DNA: TGTGCCAGCAGTGGAAAACGGGGACAGGGGAACACTGAAGCTTTCTTT

CDR3 length: 13
V gene: TRBV30
J gene: TRBJ2-1
clone size: NA
D gene: TRBD2
CDR3 protein: CAWLLAGGGEQFF
CDR3 DNA: TGTGCCTGGTTACTAGCGGGAGGTGGAGAGCAGTTCTTC

CDR3 length: 15
V gene: TRBV3-1/TRBV3-2
J gene: TRBJ1-1
clone size: NA
D gene: NA
CDR3 protein: CASSQSGGRNTEAFF
CDR3 DNA: TGTGCCAGCAGCCAGAGTGGGGGGAGGAACACTGAAGCTTTCTTT

CDR3 length: 15
V gene: TRBV6-5
J gene: TRBJ1-2
clone size: NA
D gene: NA
CDR3 protein: CASTVMGGIADGYTF
CDR3 DNA: TGTGCCAGCACTGTAATGGGGGGTATCGCTGATGGCTACACCTTC

CDR3 length: 15
V gene: TRBV27
J gene: TRBJ1-3
clone size: NA
D gene: TRBD1
CDR3 protein: CASSYRDSPGNTIYF
CDR3 DNA: TGTGCCAGCAGTTACCGGGACAGCCCTGGAAACACCATATATTTT

CDR3 length: 14
V gene: TRBV24-1
J gene: TRBJ2-1
clone size: NA
D gene: TRBD2
CDR3 protein: CATSGSGGPYEQFF
CDR3 DNA: TGTGCCACCAGTGGATCGGGAGGGCCATATGAGCAGTTCTTC

CDR3 length: 17
V gene: TRBV7-3
J gene: TRBJ2-2
clone size: NA
D gene: TRBD2
CDR3 protein: CASSSLPGTSGAGELFF
CDR3 DNA: TGTGCCAGCAGCTCCCTTCCCGGGACTAGCGGCGCCGGGGAGCTGTTTTTT

CDR3 length: 12
V gene: TRBV6-5
J gene: TRBJ1-1
clone size: NA
D gene: NA
CDR3 protein: CASSSTGSEAFF
CDR3 DNA: TGTGCCAGCAGTTCTACAGGGTCTGAAGCTTTCTTT

CDR3 length: 17
V gene: TRBV11-2
J gene: TRBJ2-5
clone size: few
D gene: TRBD2
CDR3 protein: CASSSLTSGGSQETQYF
CDR3 DNA: TGTGCCAGCAGCTCCCTAACTAGCGGGGGATCTCAAGAGACCCAGTACTTC

CDR3 length: 17
V gene: TRBV4-3
J gene: TRBJ2-2
clone size: NA
D gene: NA
CDR3 protein: CASSQDERLPITGELFF
CDR3 DNA: TGCGCCAGCAGCCAAGATGAGCGACTACCTATAACCGGGGAGCTGTTTTTT

CDR3 length: 18
V gene: TRBV9
J gene: TRBJ1-3
clone size: few
D gene: TRBD1
CDR3 protein: CASSVDLGGRSSGNTIYF
CDR3 DNA: TGTGCCAGCAGCGTAGATCTAGGGGGCCGGAGCTCTGGAAACACCATATATTTT

CDR3 length: 13
V gene: TRBV6-5
J gene: TRBJ1-1
clone size: few
D gene: NA
CDR3 protein: CATRFISEGEAFF
CDR3 DNA: TGTGCCACCAGATTTATCAGTGAGGGAGAAGCTTTCTTT

CDR3 length: 14
V gene: TRBV5-1
J gene: TRBJ2-2
clone size: NA
D gene: NA
CDR3 protein: CASSPTANTGELFF
CDR3 DNA: TGCGCCAGCAGCCCGACAGCGAACACCGGGGAGCTGTTTTTT

CDR3 length: 9
V gene: TRBV12-1
J gene: TRBJ1-5
clone size: NA
D gene: NA
CDR3 protein: CAPGKPQHF
CDR3 DNA: TGTGCCCCCGGGAAGCCCCAGCATTTT

CDR3 length: 14
V gene: TRBV5-4
J gene: TRBJ1-2
clone size: NA
D gene: TRBD1
CDR3 protein: CASSPDRGDYGYTF
CDR3 DNA: TGTGCCAGCAGCCCCGACAGGGGGGACTATGGCTACACCTTC

CDR3 length: 15
V gene: TRBV11-2
J gene: TRBJ2-1
clone size: few
D gene: TRBD1
CDR3 protein: CASSVQGFPYNEQFF
CDR3 DNA: TGTGCCAGCAGCGTACAGGGGTTTCCCTACAATGAGCAGTTCTTC

CDR3 length: 15
V gene: TRBV4-3
J gene: TRBJ2-2
clone size: NA
D gene: NA
CDR3 protein: CASSQVSTQGGELFF
CDR3 DNA: TGCGCCAGCAGCCAAGTTTCCACCCAGGGCGGGGAGCTGTTTTTT

CDR3 length: 13
V gene: TRBV27
J gene: TRBJ1-2
clone size: NA
D gene: NA
CDR3 protein: CASSLGGLGGYTF
CDR3 DNA: TGTGCCAGCAGTCTCGGGGGATTGGGTGGCTACACCTTC

CDR3 length: 18
V gene: TRBV27
J gene: TRBJ1-6
clone size: NA
D gene: TRBD1
CDR3 protein: CASSLYAPGTGISSPLHF
CDR3 DNA: TGTGCCAGCAGTTTATACGCGCCGGGGACAGGGATTAGTTCACCCCTCCACTTT

CDR3 length: 15
V gene: TRBV19
J gene: TRBJ2-2
clone size: NA
D gene: TRBD1
CDR3 protein: CASTPGDRAYGELFF
CDR3 DNA: TGTGCCAGTACCCCGGGGGACAGGGCCTACGGGGAGCTGTTTTTT

CDR3 length: 13
V gene: TRBV6-5
J gene: TRBJ2-1
clone size: NA
D gene: NA
CDR3 protein: CASRRGVTNEQFF
CDR3 DNA: TGTGCCAGCAGGCGAGGAGTTACAAATGAGCAGTTCTTC

CDR3 length: 13
V gene: TRBV5-4
J gene: TRBJ1-1
clone size: NA
D gene: NA
CDR3 protein: CASSLDSYTEAFF
CDR3 DNA: TGTGCCAGCAGCTTGGATTCCTACACTGAAGCTTTCTTT